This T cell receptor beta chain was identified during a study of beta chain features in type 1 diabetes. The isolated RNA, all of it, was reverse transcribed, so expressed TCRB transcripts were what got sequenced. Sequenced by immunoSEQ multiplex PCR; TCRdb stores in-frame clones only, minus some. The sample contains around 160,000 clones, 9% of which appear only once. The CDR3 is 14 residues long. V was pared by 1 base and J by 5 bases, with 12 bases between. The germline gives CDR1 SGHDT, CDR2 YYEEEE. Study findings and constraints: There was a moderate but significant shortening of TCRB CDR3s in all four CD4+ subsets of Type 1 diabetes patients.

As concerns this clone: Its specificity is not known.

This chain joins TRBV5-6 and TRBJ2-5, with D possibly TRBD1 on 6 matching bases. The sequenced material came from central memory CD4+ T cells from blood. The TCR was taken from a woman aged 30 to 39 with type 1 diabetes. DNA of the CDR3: TGTGCCAGCAGCTTGTTCGGACAGTCTGAGACCCAGTACTTC. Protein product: CASSLFGQSETQYF.